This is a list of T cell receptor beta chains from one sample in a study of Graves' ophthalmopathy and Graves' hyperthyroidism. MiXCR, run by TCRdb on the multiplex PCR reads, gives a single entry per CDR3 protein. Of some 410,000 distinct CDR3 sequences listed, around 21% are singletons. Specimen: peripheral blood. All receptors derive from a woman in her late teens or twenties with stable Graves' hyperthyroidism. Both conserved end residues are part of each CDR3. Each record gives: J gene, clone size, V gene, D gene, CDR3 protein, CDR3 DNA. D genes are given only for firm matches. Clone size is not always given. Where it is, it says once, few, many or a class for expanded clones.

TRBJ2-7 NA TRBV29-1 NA CSVEDRAGPHEQYF TGCAGCGTTGAAGATCGGGCAGGCCCCCACGAGCAGTACTTC
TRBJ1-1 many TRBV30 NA CAWRPGAEAFF TGTGCCTGGCGCCCTGGCGCTGAAGCTTTCTTT
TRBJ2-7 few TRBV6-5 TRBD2 CASSYVRGGYEQYF TGTGCCAGCAGTTACGTCCGGGGGGGCTACGAGCAGTACTTC
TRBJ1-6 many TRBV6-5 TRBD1 CASSYSRQGDSPLHF TGTGCCAGCAGTTACTCGAGACAGGGAGATTCACCCCTCCACTTT
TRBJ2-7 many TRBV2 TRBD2 CASSEALAGGHEQYF TGTGCCAGCAGTGAAGCGCTAGCGGGAGGCCACGAGCAGTACTTC
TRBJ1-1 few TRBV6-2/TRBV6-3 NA CASSYSMARGAFF TGTGCCAGCAGTTACTCGATGGCCAGGGGAGCTTTCTTT
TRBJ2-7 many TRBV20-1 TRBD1 CSAPRTGYEQYF TGCAGTGCCCCGAGGACAGGCTACGAGCAGTACTTC
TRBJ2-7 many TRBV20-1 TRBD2 CSARLAGNSYEQYF TGCAGTGCTAGACTAGCGGGAAACTCCTACGAGCAGTACTTC
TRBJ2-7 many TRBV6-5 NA CASSYFRTYEQYF TGTGCCAGCAGTTACTTTAGGACCTACGAGCAGTACTTC
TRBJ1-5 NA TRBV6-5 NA CASSYSIGDIPQHF TGTGCCAGCAGTTACTCGATCGGGGACATCCCCCAGCATTTT
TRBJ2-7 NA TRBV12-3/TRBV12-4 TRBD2 CASSLRGTTYEQYF TGTGCCAGCAGTTTGCGGGGGACCACCTACGAGCAGTACTTC
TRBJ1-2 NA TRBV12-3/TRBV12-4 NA CASSFLRDPNYGYTF TGTGCCAGCAGTTTCCTTCGGGACCCTAACTATGGCTACACCTTC
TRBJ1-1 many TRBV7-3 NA CASSLNGGVSEAFF TGTGCCAGCAGCTTGAATGGAGGGGTTAGTGAAGCTTTCTTT
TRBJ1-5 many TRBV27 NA CASSPVRGVGQPQHF TGTGCCAGCAGCCCCGTAAGGGGGGTTGGTCAGCCCCAGCATTTT
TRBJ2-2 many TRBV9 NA CASSAPLTGPKNTGELFF TGTGCCAGCAGCGCACCTCTCACCGGGCCAAAGAACACCGGGGAGCTGTTTTTT